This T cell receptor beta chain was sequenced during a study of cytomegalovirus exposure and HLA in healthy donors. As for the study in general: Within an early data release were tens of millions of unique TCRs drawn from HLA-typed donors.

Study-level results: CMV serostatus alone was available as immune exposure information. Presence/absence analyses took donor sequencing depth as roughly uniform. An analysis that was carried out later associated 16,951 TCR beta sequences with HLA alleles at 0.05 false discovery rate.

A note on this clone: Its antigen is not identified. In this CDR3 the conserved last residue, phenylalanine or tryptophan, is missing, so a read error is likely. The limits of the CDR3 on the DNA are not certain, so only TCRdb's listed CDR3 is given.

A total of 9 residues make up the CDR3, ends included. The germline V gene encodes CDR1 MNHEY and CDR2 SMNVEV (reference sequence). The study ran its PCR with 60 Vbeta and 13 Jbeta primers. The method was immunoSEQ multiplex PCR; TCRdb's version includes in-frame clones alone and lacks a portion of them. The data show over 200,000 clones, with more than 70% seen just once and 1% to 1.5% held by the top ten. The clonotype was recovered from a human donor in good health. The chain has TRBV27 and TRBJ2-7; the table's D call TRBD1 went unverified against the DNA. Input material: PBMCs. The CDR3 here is CASSPPPGL.